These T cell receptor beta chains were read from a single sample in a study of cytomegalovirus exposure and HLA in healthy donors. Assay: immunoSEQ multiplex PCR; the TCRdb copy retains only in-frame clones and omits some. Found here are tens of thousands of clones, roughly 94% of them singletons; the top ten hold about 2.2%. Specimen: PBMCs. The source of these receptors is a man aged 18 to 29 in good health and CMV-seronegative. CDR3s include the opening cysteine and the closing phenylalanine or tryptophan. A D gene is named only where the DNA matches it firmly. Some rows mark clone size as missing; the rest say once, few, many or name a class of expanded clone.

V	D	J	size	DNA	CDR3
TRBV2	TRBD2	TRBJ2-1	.	TGTGCCAGCAGTGAGCCTAGCGGGTTCGTTAATGTAGACAATGAGCAGTTCTTC	CASSEPSGFVNVDNEQFF
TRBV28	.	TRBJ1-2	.	TGTGCCAGCACGGATTCCGGGAGCAACTATGGCTACACCTTC	CASTDSGSNYGYTF
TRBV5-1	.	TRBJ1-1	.	TGCGCCAGCAGCTTCGACAGGTACACTGAAGCTTTCTTT	CASSFDRYTEAFF
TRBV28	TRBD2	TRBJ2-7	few	TGTGCCAGCAACCCGGGAGGTGTCTCCGGGGAGCAGTACTTC	CASNPGGVSGEQYF
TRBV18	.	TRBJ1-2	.	TGTGCCAGCTCACCAAAGGCAGGGCAAGGCTACACCTTC	CASSPKAGQGYTF
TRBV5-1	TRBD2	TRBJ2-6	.	TGCGCCAGCAGCTTGGGCGGGACTAGCGGGAGGGCCTCAGGGGCCAACGTCCTGACTTTC	CASSLGGTSGRASGANVLTF
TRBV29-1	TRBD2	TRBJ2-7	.	TGCAGCGTTGAACTCACCGGGAGGGTTCACGAGCAGTACTTC	CSVELTGRVHEQYF
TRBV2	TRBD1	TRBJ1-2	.	TGTGCCAGCAGCGACGAAGTGAGTCTGGGACAGAACTATGGCTACACCTTC	CASSDEVSLGQNYGYTF
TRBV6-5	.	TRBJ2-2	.	TGTGCCAGCAGTTACGGGGCAGGGGTTGACACCGGGGAGCTGTTTTTT	CASSYGAGVDTGELFF
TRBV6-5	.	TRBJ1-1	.	TGTGCCAGCAGACTAACCTATATGAACACTGAAGCTTTCTTT	CASRLTYMNTEAFF
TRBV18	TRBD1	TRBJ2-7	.	TGTGCCAGCTCCTACGGGACAGCCACCTACGAGCAGTACTTC	CASSYGTATYEQYF
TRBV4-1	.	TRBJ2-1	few	TGCGCCAGCAGCCAAGAGGGGCACGGGACTCTCCGTCACAATGAGCAGTTCTTC	CASSQEGHGTLRHNEQFF
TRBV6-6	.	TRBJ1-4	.	TGTGCCAGCAGCTCGGGACAAATCTGGGAAAAACTGTTTTTT	CASSSGQIWEKLFF
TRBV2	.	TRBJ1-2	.	TGTGCCAGCATGGCGGCCCTTAGCTACACCTTC	CASMAALSYTF
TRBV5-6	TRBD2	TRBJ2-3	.	TGTGCCAGCAGCTCGGGACTAGCGGGAGAGACAGATACGCAGTATTTT	CASSSGLAGETDTQYF
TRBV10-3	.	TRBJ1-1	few	TGTGCCATCAGTGTCGCAGGGAACACTGAAGCTTTCTTT	CAISVAGNTEAFF
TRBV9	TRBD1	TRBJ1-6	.	TGTGCCAGCAGCGAGCAGGGACAGGGGGATTCACCCCTCCACTTT	CASSEQGQGDSPLHF
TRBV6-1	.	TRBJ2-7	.	TGTGCCAGCAGTGAAAGCTGGGAGCAGTACTTC	CASSESWEQYF
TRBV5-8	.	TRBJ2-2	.	TGTGCCAGCAGCTTGGGGCAGTTGAACACCGGGGAGCTGTTTTTT	CASSLGQLNTGELFF
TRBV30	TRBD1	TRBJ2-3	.	TGTGCCTGGAGTACGGGACAGGGGGGGACAGATACGCAGTATTTT	CAWSTGQGGTDTQYF
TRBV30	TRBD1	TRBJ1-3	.	TGTGCCTGGAGTGATCACAGGGGGACTGGAAACACCATATATTTT	CAWSDHRGTGNTIYF
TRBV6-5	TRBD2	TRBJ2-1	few	TGTGCCAGCAGCCGTGGGGAGGAGCGGGAGTACGGGCAGTTCTTC	CASSRGEEREYGQFF
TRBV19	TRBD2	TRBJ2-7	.	TGTGCCAGTTCCCGGGGGGCCTACGAGCAGTACTTC	CASSRGAYEQYF
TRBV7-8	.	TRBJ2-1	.	TGTGCCAGCAGCTTTTCCCCAGGGGATGAGCAGTTCTTC	CASSFSPGDEQFF
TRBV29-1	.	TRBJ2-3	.	TGCAGCGTTATCGCAGATACGCAGTATTTT	CSVIADTQYF
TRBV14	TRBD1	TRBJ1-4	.	TGTGCCAGCAGCCAAGGCGACAGGGCGGATGAAAAACTGTTTTTT	CASSQGDRADEKLFF
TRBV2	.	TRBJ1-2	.	TGTGCCAGCAGCCCGGACAGTCCTACTGGCTATGGCTACACCTTC	CASSPDSPTGYGYTF
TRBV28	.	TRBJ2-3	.	TGTGCCAGCAGTTGGGGCCAAGATACGCAGTATTTT	CASSWGQDTQYF
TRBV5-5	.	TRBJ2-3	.	TGTGCCAGCAGCTTAGCGGGCAGCACAGATACGCAGTATTTT	CASSLAGSTDTQYF
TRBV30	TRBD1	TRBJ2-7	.	TGTGCCTGGACCCTACGGGCAGGGGGCTACGAGCAGTACTTC	CAWTLRAGGYEQYF
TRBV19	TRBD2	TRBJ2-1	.	TGTGCCAGTAGTACCAGAGGGCTAGCGGGAGTACTGGATGAGCAGTTCTTC	CASSTRGLAGVLDEQFF
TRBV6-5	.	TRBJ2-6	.	TGTGCCAGCACCGCCGAGCCCTCTGGGGCCAACGTCCTGACTTTC	CASTAEPSGANVLTF
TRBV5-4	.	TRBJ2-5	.	TGTGCCAGCAGCTTGGACAGGTACCAAGAGACCCAGTACTTC	CASSLDRYQETQYF
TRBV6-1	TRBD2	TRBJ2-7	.	TGTGCCAGCAACCACCCGCCTAGCGGGGACCACGAGCAGTACTTC	CASNHPPSGDHEQYF
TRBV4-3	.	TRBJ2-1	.	TGCGCCAGCAGCCAAGAAACGCCCCGGGTTAGCTCCTACAATGAGCAGTTCTTC	CASSQETPRVSSYNEQFF
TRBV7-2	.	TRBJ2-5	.	TGTGCCAGCAGCACCACAGGGGGGGGTGAGACCCAGTACTTC	CASSTTGGGETQYF
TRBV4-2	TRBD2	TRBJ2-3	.	TGTGCCAGCAGCCAAGATATAGCGGGAGGGCCTCAAGGTACGCAGTATTTT	CASSQDIAGGPQGTQYF
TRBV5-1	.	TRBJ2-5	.	TGCGCCAGCAGCCCCCGGGACCAAGAGACCCAGTACTTC	CASSPRDQETQYF
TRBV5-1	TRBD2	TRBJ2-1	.	TGCGCCAGCAGCTTGGCTTCTAGCGGGAGCGTGATGAATGAGCAGTTCTTC	CASSLASSGSVMNEQFF
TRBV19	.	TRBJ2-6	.	TGTGCCAGCTCATTGGGGGCTGCTGGGGCCAACGTCCTGACTTTC	CASSLGAAGANVLTF